Shown below are 13 T cell receptor beta chains from a single sample sequenced in a study of tumor-infiltrating lymphocytes in localized non-small cell lung cancer. Measured with immunoSEQ multiplex PCR; TCRdb has only the in-frame clones, and not every one. The sample contains 9,500 to 15,000 clones, about three quarters of which appear only once. Sequencing input: uninvolved lung tissue not adjacent to the tumor. Every receptor here comes from a human donor with non-small cell lung cancer.

The gene calls are TRBV29-1 and TRBJ1-2; D perhaps matches TRBD1 (5 bases). The length of the CDR3 is 13 residues. V was trimmed by 4 bases and J by 5 bases, leaving 14 bases between them. Per germline, CDR1 SQVTM and CDR2 ANQGSEA. CDR3 nucleotide sequence: TGCAGCGTTGGGACTGGTGGGGCTTATGGCTACACCTTC. Amino acids: CSVGTGGAYGYTF.

This chain links TRBV9 with TRBJ2-1; TRBD1 is a possible D gene (5 bases). Trimming stripped 0 bases from V and 9 bases from J, with 10 bases between. The CDR3 contains 13 residues. Germline lookup yields CDR1 SGDLS and CDR2 YYNGEE. The CDR3 bases are TGTGCCAGCAGCGTAGACAGGAACACTGAGCAGTTCTTC. Its protein product is CASSVDRNTEQFF.

The V gene is TRBV4-1, the J gene TRBJ2-3, with D hard to call. V lost 3 bases and J lost 4, with 14 bases in between. Germline CDR1 and CDR2: MGHRA and YSYEKL. The CDR3 has 15 residues. The CDR3 sequence: CASSHDEGMADTQYF. In DNA form, the CDR3 reads TGCGCCAGCAGCCACGACGAAGGGATGGCAGATACGCAGTATTTT.

A few counts support this clone. This CDR3 is CASSRDSRTDTQYF. The CDR3 DNA follows: TGTGCCAGCAGCCGGGACAGTCGAACAGATACGCAGTATTTT. This sequence joins TRBV27 and TRBJ2-3; 7 positions agree with TRBD1. Germline lookup yields CDR1 MNHEY and CDR2 SMNVEV (reference sequence). Germline trimming cut 6 bases from V and 3 bases from J; bases unmatched to any gene: 6. The CDR3 loop spans 14 amino acids.

J is TRBJ2-7 and V is TRBV14; maybe TRBD2 (6 bases). Germline V gives CDR1 SGHDN, CDR2 FVKESK. Trimming removed 3 bases at V and 12 bases at J, with 18 bases between. The CDR3 covers 13 residues. The CDR3 nucleotides are TGTGCCAGCAGCCATAGGTTCGGGACTCTGCGGTACTTC. It translates to CASSHRFGTLRYF.

The chain recombines TRBV5-8 with TRBJ1-2; D is undetermined. V lost 2 bases and J 4 bases, leaving 6 bases between the germline ends. There are 12 residues in the CDR3. In germline, CDR1 is SGHTS, CDR2 YDEGEE. CDR3 bases: TGTGCCAGCAGCTTATCCGGCTATGGCTACACCTTC. Protein sequence: CASSLSGYGYTF.

The chain uses TRBV6-6 and TRBJ1-2, with TRBD1 matching over 7 bases. The germline gives CDR1 MNHNY, CDR2 SVGAGI (reference sequence). This CDR3 region has 13 residues. Trimming cost V 6 bases and J 3 bases; bases outside gene matches: 4. CDR3 bases: TGTGCCAGCAGACACGGACAGGACTATGGCTACACCTTC. Translating gives CASRHGQDYGYTF.

This chain uses TRBV19 with TRBJ1-2; 8 nucleotides match TRBD1. The CDR3 covers 14 residues. After removal of 7 bases from V and 2 bases from J, the junction contained 6 bases not matched to a gene. The V gene's germline CDR1 is LNHDA and CDR2 SQIVND (reference sequence). Here the CDR3 DNA reads TGTGCCAGTACCAAGACAGGGGCGAACTATGGCTACACCTTC. Protein sequence: CASTKTGANYGYTF.

The J gene is TRBJ1-1, the V gene TRBV6-5; D remains ambiguous. The CDR3 consists of 14 residues. Trimming removed 2 bases at V and 2 bases at J, with 9 bases between. Germline values: CDR1 MNHEY, CDR2 SVGAGI. The chain's CDR3 is CASSYSALNTEAFF. The CDR3 nucleotides read TGTGCCAGCAGTTACAGCGCCCTTAACACTGAAGCTTTCTTT.

This clone was counted only a few times. The chain joins TRBV7-8 to TRBJ1-1, with a tentative D call TRBD1 (6 bases). V gave up 4 bases and J gave up 0 bases, with 9 bases separating them. The CDR3 is 14 residues long. Germline-derived CDR1 and CDR2 are SGHVS and FQNEAQ. For the CDR3, the DNA is TGTGCCAGCAGCTGGGGGCTAATGAACACTGAAGCTTTCTTT. Translating gives CASSWGLMNTEAFF.

The rearrangement joins TRBV9 to TRBJ2-3; no firm D call. The CDR3 consists of 14 residues. The V end was cut by 0 bases, the J end by 1 base, with 6 bases between. Germline V gene lookup returns CDR1 SGDLS and CDR2 YYNGEE. In DNA form, the CDR3 reads TGTGCCAGCAGCGTAGTCTGGGGCACAGATACGCAGTATTTT. It is translated as CASSVVWGTDTQYF.

This chain uses TRBV6-1 with TRBJ1-2; the D gene is possibly TRBD1 (6 bases). V was trimmed by 9 bases and J by 5 bases, leaving 22 bases between them. The CDR3 sequence is 15 residues long. Germline CDR1 MNHNS, CDR2 SASEGT. CDR3 nucleotide sequence: TGTGCCAGTGCTAGACAGGATCTTTCTGGGTATGGCTACACCTTC. Amino acid sequence: CASARQDLSGYGYTF.

This clone has just one count. The chain is built from TRBV7-6 and TRBJ2-5; 7 bases fit TRBD1. Germline V CDR1 and CDR2: SGHVS, FNYEAQ. CDR3 length equals 13 residues. With 4 bases clipped from V and 1 base from J, the junction kept 0 bases outside the gene matches. This CDR3 is CASSYRGQETQYF. The CDR3 region has the DNA TGTGCCAGCAGCTACAGGGGCCAAGAGACCCAGTACTTC.